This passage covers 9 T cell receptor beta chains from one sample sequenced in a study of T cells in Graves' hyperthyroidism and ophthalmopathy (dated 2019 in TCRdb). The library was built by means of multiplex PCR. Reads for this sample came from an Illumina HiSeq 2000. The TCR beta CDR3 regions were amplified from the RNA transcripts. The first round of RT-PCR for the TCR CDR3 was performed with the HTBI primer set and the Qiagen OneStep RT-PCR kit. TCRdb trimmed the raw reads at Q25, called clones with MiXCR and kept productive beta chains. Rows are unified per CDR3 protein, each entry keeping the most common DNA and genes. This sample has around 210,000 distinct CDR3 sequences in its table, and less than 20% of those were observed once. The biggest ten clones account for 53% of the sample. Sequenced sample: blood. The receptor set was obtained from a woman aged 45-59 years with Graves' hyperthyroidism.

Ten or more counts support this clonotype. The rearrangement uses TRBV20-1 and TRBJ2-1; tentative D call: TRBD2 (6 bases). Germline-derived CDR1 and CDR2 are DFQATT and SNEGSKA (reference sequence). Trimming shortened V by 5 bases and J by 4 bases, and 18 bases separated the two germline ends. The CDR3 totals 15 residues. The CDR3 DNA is TGCAGTGCTCCTCTTGGCGGAGGGCCTTACAATGAGCAGTTCTTC. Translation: CSAPLGGGPYNEQFF.

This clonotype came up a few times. For the CDR3, the DNA is TGCGCCAGCAGCCAAGGGGGACTAGCGGGAGGGAACACAGATACGCAGTATTTT. This codes for CASSQGGLAGGNTDTQYF. This chain connects TRBV4-1 to TRBJ2-3; 16 bases map to TRBD2. The CDR3 length is 18 residues. V shed 1 base and J 2 bases; nucleotides not matched to a gene: 3. Germline V CDR1 and CDR2: MGHRA, YSYEKL.

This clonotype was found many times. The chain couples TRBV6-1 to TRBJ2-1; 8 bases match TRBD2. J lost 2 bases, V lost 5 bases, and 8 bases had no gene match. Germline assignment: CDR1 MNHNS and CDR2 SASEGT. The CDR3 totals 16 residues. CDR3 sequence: CASSPLAGEAYNEQFF. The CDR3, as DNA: TGTGCCAGCAGTCCTCTAGCGGGTGAGGCCTACAATGAGCAGTTCTTC.

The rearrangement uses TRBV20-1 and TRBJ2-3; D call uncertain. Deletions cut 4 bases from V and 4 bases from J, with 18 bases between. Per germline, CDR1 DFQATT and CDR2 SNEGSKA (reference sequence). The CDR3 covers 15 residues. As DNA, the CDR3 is TGCAGTGCTACCATAGGAGCAGTCGGTGCAGATACGCAGTATTTT. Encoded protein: CSATIGAVGADTQYF.

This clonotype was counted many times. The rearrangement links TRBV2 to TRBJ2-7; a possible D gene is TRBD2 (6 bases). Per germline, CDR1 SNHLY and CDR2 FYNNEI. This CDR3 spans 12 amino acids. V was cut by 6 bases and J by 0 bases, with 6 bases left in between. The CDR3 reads CASRGGSYEQYF. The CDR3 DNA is TGTGCCAGCAGGGGGGGCTCCTACGAGCAGTACTTC. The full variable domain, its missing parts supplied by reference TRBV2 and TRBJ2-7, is EPEVTQTPSHQVTQMGQEVILRCVPISNHLYFYWYRQILGQKVEFLVSFYNNEISEKSEIFDDQFSVERPDGSNFTLKIRSTKLEDSAMYFCASRGGSYEQYFGPGTRLTVT.

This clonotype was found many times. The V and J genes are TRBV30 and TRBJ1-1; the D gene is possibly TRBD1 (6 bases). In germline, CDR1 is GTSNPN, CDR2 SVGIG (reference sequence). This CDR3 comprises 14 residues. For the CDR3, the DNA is TGTGCTCTTGATGGGGGCCTAAAGAACACTGAAGCTTTCTTT. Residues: CALDGGLKNTEAFF. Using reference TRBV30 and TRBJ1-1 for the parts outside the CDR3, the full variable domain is SQTIHQWPATLVQPVGSPLSLECTVEGTSNPNLYWYRQAAGRGLQLLFYSVGIGQISSEVPQNLSASRPQDRQFILSSKKLLLSDSGFYLCALDGGLKNTEAFFGQGTRLTVV.

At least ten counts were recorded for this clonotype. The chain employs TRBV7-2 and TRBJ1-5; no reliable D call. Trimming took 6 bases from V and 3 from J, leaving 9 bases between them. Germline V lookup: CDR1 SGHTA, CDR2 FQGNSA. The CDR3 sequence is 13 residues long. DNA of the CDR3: TGTGCCAGCAGTTCTTTCACCAATCAGCCCCAGCATTTT. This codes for CASSSFTNQPQHF.

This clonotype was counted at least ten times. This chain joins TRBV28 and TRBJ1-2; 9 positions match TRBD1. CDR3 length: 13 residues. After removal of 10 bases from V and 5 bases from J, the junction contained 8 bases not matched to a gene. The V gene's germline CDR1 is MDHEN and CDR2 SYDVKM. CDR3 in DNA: TGTGCCACAAAAACGGGGACAGGGTATGGCTACACCTTC. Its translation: CATKTGTGYGYTF.

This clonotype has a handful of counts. CDR3: CSAKRTSGSYNEQFF. CDR3 in DNA: TGCAGTGCCAAGCGGACTAGCGGGAGCTACAATGAGCAGTTCTTC. The chain joins TRBV20-1 to TRBJ2-1; 13 bases match TRBD2. Germline V gene sequence: CDR1 DFQATT, CDR2 SNEGSKA (reference sequence). The trim removed 6 bases at V and 3 bases at J, leaving 5 bases unmatched. CDR3 length: 15 amino acids.